This TCR beta chain comes out of a study of blood T cell repertoires in COVID-19 (dated by TCRdb to 2020 to 2021). About the full investigation: Samples covering the acute and convalescent phases of COVID-19 were provided by collaborators in the United States, Italy and Spain. The dataset comprised deeply sampled blood TCRbeta repertoires from subjects exposed to, actively infected with, or recovered from COVID-19. Where available, HLA class I and class II types were taken from metadata supplied by the sample provider and were not determined by assay-based typing. Samples came from the ongoing ImmuneRACE study (first 160 participants) plus 1,254 subjects from 6 global collaborators. The repertoires were made available in a free public database intended to serve as a resource for research on the immune response to SARS-CoV-2. Sample metadata almost always included a de-identified subject ID, COVID-19 status, age in years and sex. The prospective study material was composed of cDNA or gDNA derived from T cells, B-cell-depleted T cells, or PBMCs.

On the study overall, not on this receptor specifically: How much clinical and demographic metadata was included differed by source and by participant, and the metadata was provided uncurated.

Spanning cysteine to phenylalanine, the CDR3 consists of 16 amino acids. CDR3 DNA is the only sequence kept; it has 48 bases, read in frame from the first base. V is pared back by 2 bases and J by 3 bases, with 16 bases lying between the germline termini. The germline V gene sets CDR1 to MNHEY and CDR2 to SVGAGI. Notes on this clone: Its antigen is currently not known. Per-base qualities were not stored, and no clone one base away is much larger.

TCRbeta CDR3 regions were amplified from genomic DNA using the immunoSEQ Assay, a bias-controlled multiplex PCR. Under the source paper's analysis protocol: The number of nucleated cells in each sample was estimated by amplification of reference gene primers within the assay. To quantify the absolute abundance of each unique TCRbeta CDR3 rearrangement, sequence reads were collapsed and filtered. Productive Simpson clonality was computed per sample as the square root of Simpson's diversity index over productive rearrangements. This is the immuneACCESS table as TCRdb keeps it, with only in-frame sequences that have V and J called. A part of the clones is gone; compared with another copy, unresolved V genes explain less than half, and the rest is unexplained. The V and J calls and the clone size are those of that table, but D and trimming were determined from the DNA. In all, the sample holds under 30,000 clones, and approximately 80% of those were seen once. The ten biggest clones cover approximately 23% of the sample.

Collaborating institutions collected whole blood in K2EDTA tubes following their own protocols. For TCRbeta analysis, collaborator samples were shipped as frozen whole blood, as isolated PBMCs, or as DNA extracted from either sample type. The receptor comes from a human donor in a cohort sampled during active COVID-19. The sequenced sample consisted of peripheral blood. Here the chain combines TRBV6-5 and TRBJ1-2; too little of a D gene remains to name it. The CDR3 loop reads CASSYGETVDHYGYTF. The nucleotide sequence reads as follows: TGTGCCAGCAGTTACGGGGAGACGGTGGATCACTATGGCTACACCTTC.